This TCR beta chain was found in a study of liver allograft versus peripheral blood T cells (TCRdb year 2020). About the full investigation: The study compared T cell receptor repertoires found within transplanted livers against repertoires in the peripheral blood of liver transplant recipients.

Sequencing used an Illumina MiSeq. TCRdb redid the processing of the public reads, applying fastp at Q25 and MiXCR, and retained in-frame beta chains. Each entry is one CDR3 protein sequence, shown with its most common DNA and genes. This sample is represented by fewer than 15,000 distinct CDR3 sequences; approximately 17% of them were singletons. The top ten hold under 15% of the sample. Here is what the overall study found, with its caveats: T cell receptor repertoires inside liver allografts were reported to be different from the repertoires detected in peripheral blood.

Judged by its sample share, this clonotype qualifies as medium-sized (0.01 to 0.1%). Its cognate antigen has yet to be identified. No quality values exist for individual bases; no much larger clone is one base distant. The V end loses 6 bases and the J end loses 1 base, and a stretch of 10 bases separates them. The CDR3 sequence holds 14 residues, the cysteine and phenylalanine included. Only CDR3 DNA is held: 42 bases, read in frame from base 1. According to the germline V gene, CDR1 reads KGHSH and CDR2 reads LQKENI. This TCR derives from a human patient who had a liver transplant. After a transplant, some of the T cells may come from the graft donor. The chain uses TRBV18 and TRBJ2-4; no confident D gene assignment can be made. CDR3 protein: CASSSSNAKNIQYF. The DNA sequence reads TGTGCCAGCTCTAGCTCAAACGCCAAAAACATTCAGTACTTC. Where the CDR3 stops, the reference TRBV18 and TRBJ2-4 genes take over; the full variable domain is NAGVMQNPRHLVRRRGQEARLRCSPMKGHSHVYWYRQLPEEGLKFMVYLQKENIIDESGMPKERFSAEFPKEGPSILRIQQVVRGDSAAYFCASSSSNAKNIQYFGAGTRLSVL.